Below are 9 T cell receptor beta chains sequenced from a single sample in a study of OX40 agonist ivuxolimab in advanced cancers. Library method: the immunoSEQ multiplex PCR assay. TCRdb mirrors the immuneACCESS table, restricted to in-frame sequences. Some clones are absent from its copies; in checked studies, under half trace to an unresolved V gene, and the reason for the others is unknown. For this sample there are about 64,000 clones; approximately 84% appear just once. The top ten hold 9.8% of the sample. The sequencing used CD4+ or CD8+ T cells sorted from blood, collected in a trial of the OX40 agonist ivuxolimab. The receptors were gathered from an adult with an advanced solid tumor such as melanoma, head and neck, liver or kidney cancer.

The chain has TRBV5-1 and TRBJ2-5, with TRBD2 matching over 7 bases. After removal of 1 base from V and 2 bases from J, the junction contained 8 bases not matched to a gene. Germline V gene lookup returns CDR1 SGHRS and CDR2 YFSETQ. The CDR3 runs to 16 residues. CDR3 bases: TGCGCCAGCAGCTTGTTTCGTGGGGGGGATCAAGAGACCCAGTACTTC. This encodes CASSLFRGGDQETQYF. Full variable domain (remainder filled in from reference TRBV5-1 and TRBJ2-5): KAGVTQTPRYLIKTRGQQVTLSCSPISGHRSVSWYQQTPGQGLQFLFEYFSETQRNKGNFPGRFSGRQFSNSRSEMNVSTLELGDSALYLCASSLFRGGDQETQYFGPGTRLLVL.

Only one count was recorded for this clone. The rearrangement uses TRBV2 and TRBJ1-1, with D tentatively TRBD1 (6 bases). The CDR3 covers 14 residues. Germline CDR1 is SNHLY and CDR2 is FYNNEI. V lost 10 bases, J lost 0 bases, and 15 bases lay in between. In DNA form, the CDR3 reads TGTGCCACACTAAGGGACAACCTGAACACTGAAGCTTTCTTT. Amino acids: CATLRDNLNTEAFF.

The chain links TRBV20-1 to TRBJ1-3, with D uncertain. CDR3 length: 11 residues. Germline V gene lookup returns CDR1 DFQATT and CDR2 SNEGSKA (reference sequence). V lost 4 bases and J lost 6, with 7 bases in between. The CDR3: CSATIKNTIYF. CDR3 in DNA: TGCAGTGCTACTATTAAAAACACCATATATTTT.

CDR3: CASSHSLGQGAAGELFF. The DNA of the CDR3 is TGCGCCAGCAGCCATTCGTTGGGACAGGGGGCAGCCGGGGAGCTGTTTTTT. J is TRBJ2-2 and V is TRBV5-1; the match to TRBD1 covers 12 bases. The CDR3 is 17 residues long. Looked up from germline, CDR1 is SGHRS and CDR2 is YFSETQ. Losses at the gene ends were 4 bases for V and 6 bases for J; bases not matched to a gene: 10.

The chain links TRBV5-6 to TRBJ1-5; TRBD1 matches 10 bases. CDR1 and CDR2 (germline): SGHDT, YYEEEE. CDR3 size: 16 residues. With 5 bases clipped from V and 3 bases from J, the junction kept 8 bases outside the gene matches. Here the CDR3 DNA reads TGTGCCAGCAGTCCGGGACAGGGGAACGTCAATCAGCCCCAGCATTTT. This translates into CASSPGQGNVNQPQHF.

V and J are TRBV28 and TRBJ1-1; unclear D gene. The CDR3 spans 14 residues. The germline V gene has CDR1 MDHEN and CDR2 SYDVKM. The V end was cut by 2 bases, the J end by 1 base, with 8 bases between. CDR3 sequence: CASSLPTPNTEAFF. The CDR3, as DNA: TGTGCCAGCAGTTTACCTACACCGAACACTGAAGCTTTCTTT. The whole variable domain, filled in from reference TRBV28 and TRBJ1-1, reads DVKVTQSSRYLVKRTGEKVFLECVQDMDHENMFWYRQDPGLGLRLIYFSYDVKMKEKGDIPEGYSVSREKKERFSLILESASTNQTSMYLCASSLPTPNTEAFFGQGTRLTVV.

This clone appeared once. The chain combines TRBV2 with TRBJ1-1, with D unresolved. This CDR3 region has 12 residues. The V end was cut by 4 bases, the J end by 2 bases, with 5 bases between. Germline CDR1 reads SNHLY; CDR2 reads FYNNEI. For the CDR3, the DNA is TGTGCCAGCAGTGGGGAAAACACTGAAGCTTTCTTT. As protein: CASSGENTEAFF.

The chain joins TRBV2 to TRBJ2-7; D remains unclear. Germline V gives CDR1 SNHLY, CDR2 FYNNEI. With 1 base removed from V and 6 bases from J, the gap between germline ends came to 13 bases. This CDR3 comprises 14 residues. CDR3 loop: CASSEGRLPVEQYF. In nucleotides, the CDR3 is TGTGCCAGCAGTGAAGGAAGACTCCCGGTCGAGCAGTACTTC. Based on the CDR3 plus reference TRBV2 and TRBJ2-7, the full variable domain is EPEVTQTPSHQVTQMGQEVILRCVPISNHLYFYWYRQILGQKVEFLVSFYNNEISEKSEIFDDQFSVERPDGSNFTLKIRSTKLEDSAMYFCASSEGRLPVEQYFGPGTRLTVT.

The chain couples TRBV2 to TRBJ1-1; D unclear. The CDR3 extends over 13 amino acids. V was shortened by 5 bases and J by 5 bases, with 12 bases between the two germline ends. Germline V gene data show CDR1 as SNHLY and CDR2 as FYNNEI. In nucleotides, the CDR3 is TGTGCCAGCAGTACAGACCGACGGACTGAAGCTTTCTTT. Protein sequence: CASSTDRRTEAFF.